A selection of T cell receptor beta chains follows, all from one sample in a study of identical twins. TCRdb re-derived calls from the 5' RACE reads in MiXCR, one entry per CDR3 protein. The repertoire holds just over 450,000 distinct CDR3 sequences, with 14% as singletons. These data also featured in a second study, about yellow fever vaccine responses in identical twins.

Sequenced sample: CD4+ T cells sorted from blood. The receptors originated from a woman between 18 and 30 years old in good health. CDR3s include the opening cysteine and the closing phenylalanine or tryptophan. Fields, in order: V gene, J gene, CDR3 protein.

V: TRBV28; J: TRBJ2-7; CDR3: CASSSFTSYEQYF
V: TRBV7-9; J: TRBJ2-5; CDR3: CASSFGTSGDETQYF
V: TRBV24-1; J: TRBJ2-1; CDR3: CATSDPVAGGSGNEQFF
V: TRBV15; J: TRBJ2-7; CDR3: CATRNGETSSYEQYF
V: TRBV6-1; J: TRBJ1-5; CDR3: CASSHWEVNQPQHF
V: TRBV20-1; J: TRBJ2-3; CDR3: CSARLADTQYF
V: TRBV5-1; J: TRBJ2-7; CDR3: CASSWTFSGSSYEQYF
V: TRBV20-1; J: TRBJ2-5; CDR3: CSALRGGETQYF
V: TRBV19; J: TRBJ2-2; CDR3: CASSRGQGAANTGELFF
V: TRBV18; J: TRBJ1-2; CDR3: CASSPLRDAGGYTF
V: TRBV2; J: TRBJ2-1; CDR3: CASSNRAANYNEQFF
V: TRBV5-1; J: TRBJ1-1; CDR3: CASSGTGQGSSAFF
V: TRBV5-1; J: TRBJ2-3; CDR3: CASSLAGMSPDTQYF
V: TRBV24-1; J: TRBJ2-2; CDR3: CATSDLARDSGELFF
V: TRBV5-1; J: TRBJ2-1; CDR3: CASRPGTSGGNEQFF
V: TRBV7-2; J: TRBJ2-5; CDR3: CASSLMVEETQYF
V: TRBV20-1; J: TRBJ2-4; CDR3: CSAPPTQGQLALAKNIQYF
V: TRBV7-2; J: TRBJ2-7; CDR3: CASRGASGRYEQYF
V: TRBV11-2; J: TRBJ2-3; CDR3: CASSRTGTQYF
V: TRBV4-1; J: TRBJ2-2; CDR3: CASSLEDRGQTGELFF
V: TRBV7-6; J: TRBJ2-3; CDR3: CASSLGVWGDTQYF
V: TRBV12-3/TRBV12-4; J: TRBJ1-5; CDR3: CASSRTEVYQPQHF
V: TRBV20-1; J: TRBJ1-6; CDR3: CSARMGSYNSPLHF
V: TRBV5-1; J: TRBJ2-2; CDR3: CASSLGYTGELFF
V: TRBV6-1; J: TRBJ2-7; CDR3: CASANGGLGLYEQYF
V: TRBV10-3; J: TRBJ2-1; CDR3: CAISEGTGGRREQFF
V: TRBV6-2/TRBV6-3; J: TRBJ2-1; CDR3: CASTVSRGSSYNEQFF
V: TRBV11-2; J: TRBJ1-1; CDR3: CASTGVKRGIEAFF
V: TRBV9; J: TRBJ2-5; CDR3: CASSARDRGIRETQYF
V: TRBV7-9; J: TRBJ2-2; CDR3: CASSQSGTMNTGELFF
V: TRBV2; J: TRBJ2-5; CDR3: CASSEDGRMKTQYF
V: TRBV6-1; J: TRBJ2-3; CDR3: CASSQAMGTQYF
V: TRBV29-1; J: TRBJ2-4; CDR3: CSVGIENIQYF
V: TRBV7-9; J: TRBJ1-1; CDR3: CASSLLESEAFF
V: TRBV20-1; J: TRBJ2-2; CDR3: CSAPTSGGTGELFF